The T cell receptor beta chain described here comes from a study of identifying expanded T cells in peripheral blood. Regarding the study as a whole: Differentially abundant clones: about 1.1 between replicates, about 15 at two to three weeks, under 25 at four. Clone count variance between approximately 2-week samples rose with total template count.

Of note for this clone: Its antigen is not identified.

This table comes from immunoSEQ multiplex PCR, and its TCRdb copy is limited to in-frame clones, with some not included. Among about 58,000 clones listed, approximately 89% were seen once. Trimming cost V 2 bases and J 0 bases, with 5 bases left between them. Germline V gene sequence: CDR1 MRHNA, CDR2 SNTAGT. The CDR3 is made up of 15 amino acids. Healthy donors had no documented immune events, such as infections, while sampled. The chain carries TRBV6-4 and TRBJ2-6; no firm D call. Sequencing used blood. The clonotype originates from a person aged 18-70 years in good health. CDR3 amino acids: CASSDDFSGANVLTF. CDR3 nucleotide sequence: TGTGCCAGCAGTGACGATTTCTCTGGGGCCAACGTCCTGACTTTC.